The 25 T cell receptor beta chains below come from one sample, sequenced in a study of blood T cell repertoires in COVID-19. The assay was immunoSEQ multiplex PCR, and TCRdb's table has in-frame clones only and misses some. The sample yields under 450,000 clones, around nine tenths seen once. Sequencing was performed on peripheral blood. The origin of the receptors is a woman between 40 and 55 years old with COVID-19, enrolled during active disease.

The chain links TRBV7-6 to TRBJ2-7, with TRBD1 as a possible D gene (6 bases). V lost 0 bases and J 7 bases, leaving 10 bases between the germline ends. This CDR3 has 13 amino acids. CDR1 and CDR2 (germline): SGHVS, FNYEAQ. CDR3: CASSLAQGLEQYF. The DNA of the CDR3 is TGTGCCAGCAGCTTAGCGCAGGGGCTAGAGCAGTACTTC.

The CDR3 DNA reads as TGCGCCAGCAGCTTGGACGGAAAACTGTTTTTT. Translation gives CASSLDGKLFF. The chain is built from TRBV5-1 and TRBJ1-4; D is unclear. Germline assignment: CDR1 SGHRS and CDR2 YFSETQ. The length of the CDR3 is 11 residues. V dropped 0 bases and J dropped 10 bases, with 4 bases sitting between them.

CDR3 in amino acids: CASGSRIAGANVLTF. The CDR3 region has the DNA TGTGCCAGCGGGTCTAGGATCGCTGGGGCCAACGTCCTGACTTTC. The chain has TRBV28 and TRBJ2-6; D gene unclear. The ends were cut back, 8 bases at V and 2 bases at J, with 13 bases in the middle. Germline CDR1 and CDR2: MDHEN and SYDVKM. The CDR3 consists of 15 residues.

As for this clone: The sample has other DNA sequences that encode this CDR3 too. The gene calls are TRBV5-1 and TRBJ2-7, with D perhaps TRBD2 (5 bases). CDR1 is SGHRS, CDR2 YFSETQ, per germline. The V and J ends lost 0 bases and 1 base respectively, with 8 bases between them. The CDR3 has 14 amino acids. The DNA for the CDR3 is TGCGCCAGCAGCTTGGCGGGGTCTTCCTACGAGCAGTACTTC. Translated, it gives CASSLAGSSYEQYF.

The chain uses TRBV6-1 and TRBJ1-5; D might be TRBD1 (6 bases). Germline CDR1 is MNHNS and CDR2 is SASEGT. The germline V and J ends were trimmed by 2 bases and 2 bases, with 10 bases remaining between them. CDR3 length equals 15 residues. The CDR3 DNA sequence: TGTGCCAGCAGTGAATCTTGGGGGCGCAATCAGCCCCAGCATTTT. It is translated as CASSESWGRNQPQHF.

CDR3 bases: TGTGCCAGCAGCTTAGGCAGGGGCTATGGCTACACCTTC. It translates to CASSLGRGYGYTF. The chain couples TRBV27 to TRBJ1-2; TRBD1 might be the D (6 bases). The V and J ends lost 6 bases and 4 bases respectively, with 12 bases between them. The CDR3 is 13 amino acids. CDR1 is MNHEY and CDR2 is SMNVEV in the germline V gene (reference sequence).

This clone came up once. The genes are TRBV19 and TRBJ1-5; D might be TRBD1 (6 bases). Per germline, CDR1 LNHDA and CDR2 SQIVND (reference sequence). V lost 7 bases, J lost 1 base, and 11 bases lay in between. The CDR3 sequence is 14 residues long. The CDR3 region has the DNA TGTGCCAGTACCACTCAGGGGAGCAATCAGCCCCAGCATTTT. It codes for CASTTQGSNQPQHF.

V usage is TRBV20-1 and J usage is TRBJ1-3; a possible D gene is TRBD1 (6 bases). Per germline, CDR1 DFQATT and CDR2 SNEGSKA (reference sequence). CDR3 length equals 14 residues. Trimming took 3 bases from V and 0 from J, leaving 9 bases between them. CDR3 bases: TGCAGTGCTAGTCGGACAGTCTCTGGAAACACCATATATTTT. Translating it yields CSASRTVSGNTIYF.

V and J are TRBV28 and TRBJ1-2, with 9 positions matching TRBD1. The ends lost 2 bases at V and 7 bases at J; junction bases unmatched: 8. The germline V gene has CDR1 MDHEN and CDR2 SYDVKM. The CDR3 loop spans 15 amino acids. Here the CDR3 reads CASSLRTGGSGGYTF. CDR3 nucleotide sequence: TGTGCCAGCAGTTTAAGAACAGGGGGCTCAGGTGGCTACACCTTC.

This clone was picked up one time. The chain has TRBV5-1 and TRBJ2-7; 9 nucleotides match TRBD2. Germline CDR1 reads SGHRS; CDR2 reads YFSETQ. With V trimmed by 4 bases and J by 2 bases, 10 bases remained unmatched. This CDR3 is built from 16 residues. The CDR3 DNA reads TGCGCCAGCAGCCCAGTTAGCGGGAGCGCTCCCTACGAGCAGTACTTC. Translated: CASSPVSGSAPYEQYF.

The count of this clone is one. The chain recombines TRBV7-3 with TRBJ1-1; D is unresolved. The CDR3 runs to 14 residues. V shed 4 bases and J shed 0 bases, with 9 bases lying between them. Germline loops: CDR1 SGHTA, CDR2 FQGTGA. The CDR3, as DNA: TGTGCCAGCAGCTCCCAACCGGTGAACACTGAAGCTTTCTTT. Protein: CASSSQPVNTEAFF.

This rearrangement joins TRBV6-2 or TRBV6-3 to TRBJ2-7; 7 bases fit TRBD2. Germline V CDR1 and CDR2: MNHEY, SVGEGT. With 2 bases clipped from V and 2 bases from J, the junction kept 9 bases outside the gene matches. The CDR3 sequence is 16 residues long. CDR3 sequence: CASSYGRRGSAYEQYF. In DNA form, the CDR3 reads TGTGCCAGCAGTTACGGTCGGCGGGGGTCAGCCTACGAGCAGTACTTC.

This rearrangement joins TRBV7-9 to TRBJ1-4; maybe TRBD1 (6 bases). V lost 5 bases, J lost 8 bases, and 12 bases lay in between. The length of the CDR3 is 13 residues. Germline V gene lookup returns CDR1 SEHNR and CDR2 FQNEAQ (reference sequence). The CDR3 region is CASSPGVGEKLFF. The CDR3, as DNA: TGTGCCAGCAGCCCAGGGGTCGGAGAAAAACTGTTTTTT.

This clone was detected only once. This chain joins TRBV2 and TRBJ2-3; 8 bases are shared with TRBD2. This CDR3 spans 13 amino acids. V trimming: 3 bases; J trimming: 5 bases; junction bases outside the gene matches: 1. Germline-derived CDR1 and CDR2 are SNHLY and FYNNEI. CDR3 in amino acids: CASSDGGVDTQYF. In nucleotides, the CDR3 is TGTGCCAGCAGTGACGGGGGGGTAGATACGCAGTATTTT.

For this clone: In the same sample, other DNA sequences code for this CDR3. This rearrangement joins TRBV6-5 to TRBJ2-7; weak D call: TRBD2 (6 bases). Per the germline V gene, CDR1 is MNHEY and CDR2 is SVGAGI. V lost 1 base and J lost 0, with 13 bases in between. The length of the CDR3 is 16 residues. DNA for the CDR3: TGTGCCAGCAGTTACTTTGGGCGGGGAAGCTCCTACGAGCAGTACTTC. This sequence encodes CASSYFGRGSSYEQYF.

The gene calls are TRBV30 and TRBJ2-3, with 7 nucleotides matching TRBD2. CDR1 GTSNPN and CDR2 SVGIG come from the germline V gene (reference sequence). The V gene end was trimmed by 4 bases and the J gene end by 0 bases; junction bases not matched to a gene: 4. The CDR3 covers 14 residues. DNA for the CDR3: TGTGCCTGGAATCGCGGGGGAAGCACAGATACGCAGTATTTT. Residues: CAWNRGGSTDTQYF. The full variable domain, its missing parts supplied by reference TRBV30 and TRBJ2-3, is SQTIHQWPATLVQPVGSPLSLECTVEGTSNPNLYWYRQAAGRGLQLLFYSVGIGQISSEVPQNLSASRPQDRQFILSSKKLLLSDSGFYLCAWNRGGSTDTQYFGPGTRLTVL.

This CDR3 reads CASSPNHGGRFYTEAFF. CDR3 nucleotide sequence: TGTGCCAGCAGCCCCAACCACGGGGGGCGGTTTTATACTGAAGCTTTCTTT. The V call is TRBV7-8, the J call TRBJ1-1, with TRBD1 as a possible D gene (6 bases). This CDR3 contains 17 residues. Trimming removed 5 bases at V and 5 bases at J, with 24 bases between. Germline CDR1 is SGHVS and CDR2 is FQNEAQ.

The V gene is TRBV4-1, the J gene TRBJ2-7; perhaps TRBD2 as D (5 bases). Germline V lookup: CDR1 MGHRA, CDR2 YSYEKL. V lost 5 bases and J lost 0, with 14 bases in between. The CDR3 contains 15 residues. CDR3 coding DNA: TGCGCCAGCAGCTCAATAGGAGGCCCCTCCTACGAGCAGTACTTC. Encoded protein: CASSSIGGPSYEQYF.

This clone was observed once. V usage is TRBV27 and J usage is TRBJ1-2; D is undetermined. Germline values: CDR1 MNHEY, CDR2 SMNVEV (reference sequence). The CDR3 has 14 residues. Trimming pared 3 bases from V and 1 base from J, leaving 9 bases between. The DNA for the CDR3 is TGTGCCAGCAGTTTCGCCAGTTTTAACTATGGCTACACCTTC. As protein: CASSFASFNYGYTF.

This clone was detected once. CDR3: CASSLADGGGKSPLHF. The CDR3 region has the DNA TGTGCCAGCAGTCTAGCGGACGGGGGGGGCAAGTCACCCCTCCACTTT. The chain recombines TRBV28 with TRBJ1-6; weak D call: TRBD1 (6 bases). CDR3 length equals 16 residues. V was shortened by 5 bases and J by 10 bases, with 21 bases between the two germline ends. Per the germline V gene, CDR1 is MDHEN and CDR2 is SYDVKM.

V gene TRBV27 combines with J gene TRBJ2-5, with TRBD1 identical over 9 bases. Trimming took 4 bases from V and 4 from J; bases not matched to a gene: 7. Germline V gene lookup returns CDR1 MNHEY and CDR2 SMNVEV (reference sequence). The CDR3 consists of 15 residues. CDR3 DNA sequence: TGTGCCAGCAGTTCCGGGACAGGGTTTGGAGAGACCCAGTACTTC. This sequence encodes CASSSGTGFGETQYF.

This rearrangement joins TRBV19 to TRBJ2-3; weak D call: TRBD2 (6 bases). This CDR3 region has 18 residues. Trimming removed 5 bases from V and 6 bases from J, with 27 bases in between. Per germline, CDR1 LNHDA and CDR2 SQIVND (reference sequence). CDR3 residues: CASSWRAGGLLNWDTQYF. CDR3 DNA: TGTGCCAGTAGTTGGAGGGCTGGTGGGCTTTTGAATTGGGATACGCAGTATTTT.

CDR3 DNA: TGTGCCACCAGTGATTTGCCAAATGAGCAGTTCTTC. Translation: CATSDLPNEQFF. The rearrangement uses TRBV24-1 and TRBJ2-1, with D hard to call. This CDR3 is 12 amino acids long. V was cut by 0 bases and J by 7 bases, with 3 bases left in between. Per the germline V gene, CDR1 is KGHDR and CDR2 is SFDVKD.

A few counts support this clone. The chain carries TRBV27 and TRBJ2-7, with 7 positions matching TRBD2. V was clipped by 0 bases and J by 4 bases; unmatched bases: 6. CDR1 and CDR2 (germline): MNHEY, SMNVEV (reference sequence). This CDR3 spans 15 amino acids. As DNA, the CDR3 is TGTGCCAGCAGTTTATCTGGCGGGGGTGGGTACGAGCAGTACTTC. This gives the protein CASSLSGGGGYEQYF.

The chain carries TRBV9 and TRBJ2-1; TRBD1 aligns across 8 bases. With V trimmed by 0 bases and J by 7 bases, 12 bases remained unmatched. The germline gives CDR1 SGDLS, CDR2 YYNGEE. This CDR3 has 17 amino acids. The CDR3 region has the DNA TGTGCCAGCAGCGTAGTTCGGGCAGGGGGCGCGAGGAATGAGCAGTTCTTC. Its translation: CASSVVRAGGARNEQFF.